This T cell receptor (beta chain) emerged from a study of cytomegalovirus exposure and HLA in healthy donors. Overall study context: About 85 million unique TCRs from HLA-typed donors were held in an early release of data.

Germline values: CDR1 SNHLY, CDR2 FYNNEI. The V gene end was trimmed by 5 bases and the J gene end by 5 bases; junction bases not matched to a gene: 6. The CDR3 runs to 14 residues. This clone was recorded a few times. In the PCR, 60 Vbeta and 13 Jbeta primers were used. The method was immunoSEQ multiplex PCR; TCRdb's version includes in-frame clones alone and lacks a portion of them. Of some 220,000 clones listed, about 80% are singletons. This chain uses TRBV2 with TRBJ1-1; TRBD1 aligns across 9 bases. The specimen was PBMCs. This receptor was identified in a woman in her fifties or sixties in good health and CMV-seropositive. CDR3 sequence reads: CASSWTGAVTEAFF. The CDR3 DNA sequence: TGTGCCAGCAGTTGGACAGGGGCGGTAACTGAAGCTTTCTTT.